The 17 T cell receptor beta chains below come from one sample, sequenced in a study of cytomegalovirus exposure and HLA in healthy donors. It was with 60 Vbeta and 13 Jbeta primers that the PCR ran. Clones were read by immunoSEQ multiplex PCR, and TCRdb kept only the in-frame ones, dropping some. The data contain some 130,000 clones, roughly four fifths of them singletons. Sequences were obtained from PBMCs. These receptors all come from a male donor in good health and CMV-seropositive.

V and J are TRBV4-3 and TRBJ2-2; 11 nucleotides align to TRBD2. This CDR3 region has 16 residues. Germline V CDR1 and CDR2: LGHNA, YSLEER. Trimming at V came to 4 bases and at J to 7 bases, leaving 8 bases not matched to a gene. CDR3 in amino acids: CASSRDSGRDDGELFF. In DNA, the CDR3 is TGCGCCAGCAGCCGGGATAGCGGGAGGGACGACGGGGAGCTGTTTTTT.

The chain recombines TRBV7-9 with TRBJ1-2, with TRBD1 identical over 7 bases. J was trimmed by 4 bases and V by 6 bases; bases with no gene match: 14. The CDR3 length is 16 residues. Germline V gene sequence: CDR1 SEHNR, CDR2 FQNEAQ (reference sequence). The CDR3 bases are TGTGCCAGCAGTCACGCACCTAGACAGGGAAGCTATGGCTACACCTTC. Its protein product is CASSHAPRQGSYGYTF.

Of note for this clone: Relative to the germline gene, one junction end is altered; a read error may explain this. The CDR3 sequence: CASSLAGVETQYF. In DNA, the CDR3 is TGTGCCAGCAGCCTAGCGGGAGTGGAGACCCAGTACTTC. V and J are TRBV7-2 and TRBJ2-5, with TRBD2 identical over 10 bases. CDR1 is SGHTA, CDR2 FQGNSA, per germline. The CDR3 spans 13 residues.

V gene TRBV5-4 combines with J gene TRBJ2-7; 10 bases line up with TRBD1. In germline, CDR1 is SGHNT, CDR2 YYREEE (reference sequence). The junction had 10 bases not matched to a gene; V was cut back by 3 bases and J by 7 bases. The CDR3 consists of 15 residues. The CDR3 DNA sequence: TGTGCCAGCAGCTCTTTTAGGGACAGGGGTGTGGAGCAGTACTTC. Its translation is CASSSFRDRGVEQYF.

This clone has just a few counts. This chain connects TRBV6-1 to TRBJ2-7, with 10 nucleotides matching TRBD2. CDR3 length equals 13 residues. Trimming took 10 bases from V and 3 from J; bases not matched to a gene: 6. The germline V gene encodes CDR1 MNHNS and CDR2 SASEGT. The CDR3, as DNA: TGTGCCACTCGGACTAGCGGACTCTACGAGCAGTACTTC. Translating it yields CATRTSGLYEQYF.

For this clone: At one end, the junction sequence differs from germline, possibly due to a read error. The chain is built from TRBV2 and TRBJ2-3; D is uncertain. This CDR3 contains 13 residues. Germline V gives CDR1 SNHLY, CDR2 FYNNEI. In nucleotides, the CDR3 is TGTGCCAGCATTGAATTTGGAGAAGATACGCAGTATTTT. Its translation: CASIEFGEDTQYF.

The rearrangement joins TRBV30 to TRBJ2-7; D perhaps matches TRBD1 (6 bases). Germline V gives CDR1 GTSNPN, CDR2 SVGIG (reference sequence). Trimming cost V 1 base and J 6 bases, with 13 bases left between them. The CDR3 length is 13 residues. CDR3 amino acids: CAWSDVQGGEQYF. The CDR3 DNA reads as TGTGCCTGGAGTGACGTACAGGGTGGCGAGCAGTACTTC.

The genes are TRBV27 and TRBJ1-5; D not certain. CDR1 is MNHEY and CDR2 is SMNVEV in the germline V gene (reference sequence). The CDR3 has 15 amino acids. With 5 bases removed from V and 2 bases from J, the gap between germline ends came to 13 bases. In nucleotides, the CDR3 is TGTGCCAGCAGTCCCCAGGTTGTGGGCAATCAGCCCCAGCATTTT. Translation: CASSPQVVGNQPQHF.

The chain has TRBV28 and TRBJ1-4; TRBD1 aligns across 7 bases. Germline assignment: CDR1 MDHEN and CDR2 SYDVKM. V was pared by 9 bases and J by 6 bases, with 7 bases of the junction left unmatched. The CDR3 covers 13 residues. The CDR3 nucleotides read TGTGCCAGACCCCGGGACAGCTATGAAAAACTGTTTTTT. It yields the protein CARPRDSYEKLFF.

CDR3 sequence reads: CASSHARQEGNQPQHF. The CDR3 bases are TGTGCCAGCAGTCACGCCCGACAGGAGGGCAATCAGCCCCAGCATTTT. V and J are TRBV27 and TRBJ1-5; D is perhaps TRBD1 (6 bases). This CDR3 contains 16 residues. V was trimmed by 5 bases and J by 2 bases, leaving 16 bases between them. Germline V gene lookup returns CDR1 MNHEY and CDR2 SMNVEV (reference sequence).

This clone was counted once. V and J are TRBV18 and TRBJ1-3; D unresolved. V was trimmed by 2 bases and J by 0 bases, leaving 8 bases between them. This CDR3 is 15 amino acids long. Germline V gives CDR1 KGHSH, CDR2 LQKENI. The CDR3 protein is CASSPGGNSGNTIYF. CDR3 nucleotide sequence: TGTGCCAGCTCACCAGGCGGAAACTCTGGAAACACCATATATTTT.

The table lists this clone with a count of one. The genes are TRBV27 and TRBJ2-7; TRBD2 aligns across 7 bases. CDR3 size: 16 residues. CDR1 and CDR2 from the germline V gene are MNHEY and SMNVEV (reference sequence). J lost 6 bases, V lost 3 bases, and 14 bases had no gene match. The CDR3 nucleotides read TGTGCCAGCAGTTTGATATTTGCGGGAGTTTTGCGCGAGCAGTACTTC. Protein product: CASSLIFAGVLREQYF.

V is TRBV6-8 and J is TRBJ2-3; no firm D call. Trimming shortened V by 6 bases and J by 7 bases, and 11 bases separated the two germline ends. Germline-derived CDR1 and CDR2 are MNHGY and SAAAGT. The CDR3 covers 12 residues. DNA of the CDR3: TGTGCCAGCAGGTGGCTGCTCCATACGCAGTATTTT. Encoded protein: CASRWLLHTQYF.

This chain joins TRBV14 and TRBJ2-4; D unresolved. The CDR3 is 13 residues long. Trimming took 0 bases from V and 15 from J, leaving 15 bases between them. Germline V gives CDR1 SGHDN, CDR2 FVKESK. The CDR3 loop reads CASSQDLSQTRYF. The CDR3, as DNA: TGTGCCAGCAGCCAAGATCTGAGCCAGACACGGTACTTC.

CDR3 sequence: CASSISLGSTDTQYF. The CDR3 DNA reads as TGTGCCAGCTCCATTTCCCTAGGAAGCACAGATACGCAGTATTTT. The J gene is TRBJ2-3, the V gene TRBV18; D is undetermined. Per germline, CDR1 KGHSH and CDR2 LQKENI. There are 15 residues in the CDR3. The V gene lost 6 bases and the J gene lost 0 bases, with 13 bases spanning the gap.

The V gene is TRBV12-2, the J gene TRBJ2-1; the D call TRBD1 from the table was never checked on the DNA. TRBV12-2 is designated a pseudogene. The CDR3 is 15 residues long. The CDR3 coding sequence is TGTGCAAGTCGCTTAGCCGGGACAGTTTACAATGAGCAGTTCTTC. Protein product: CASRLAGTVYNEQFF.

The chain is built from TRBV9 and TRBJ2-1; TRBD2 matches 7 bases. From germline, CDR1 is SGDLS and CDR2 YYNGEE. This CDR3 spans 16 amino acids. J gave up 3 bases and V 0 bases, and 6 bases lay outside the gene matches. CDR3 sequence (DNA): TGTGCCAGCAGCGTAGTGGGGGGGTTAAGCTACAATGAGCAGTTCTTC. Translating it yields CASSVVGGLSYNEQFF.